The 31 T cell receptor beta chains listed next were all sequenced from one sample in a study of cytomegalovirus exposure and HLA in healthy donors. It was with 60 Vbeta and 13 Jbeta primers that the PCR ran. Sequenced by immunoSEQ multiplex PCR; TCRdb stores in-frame clones only, minus some. The data contain some 180,000 clones, 77% of them singletons. The sample consisted of PBMCs. These receptors originate from a man younger than 35 in good health and CMV-seronegative.

The chain has TRBV6-4 and TRBJ2-3; 10 bases are a match to TRBD1. The CDR3 is 14 amino acids. Trimming at V came to 6 bases and at J to 3 bases, leaving 3 bases not matched to a gene. Looked up from germline, CDR1 is MRHNA and CDR2 is SNTAGT. CDR3 residues: CASSRTGGTDTQYF. CDR3 bases: TGTGCCAGCAGCCGGACAGGGGGGACAGATACGCAGTATTTT.

This clone showed up just a few times. The chain couples TRBV7-2 to TRBJ2-1; 12 bases align to TRBD2. The CDR3 consists of 16 residues. Germline assignment: CDR1 SGHTA and CDR2 FQGNSA. Trimming removed 5 bases from V and 7 bases from J; junction bases left unmatched: 9. The CDR3 bases are TGTGCCAGCAGCCTCCACCTAGCGGGGGGGCCTAATGAGCAGTTCTTC. Residues: CASSLHLAGGPNEQFF.

The V and J genes are TRBV14 and TRBJ2-2, with TRBD2 matching 13 bases. This CDR3 comprises 17 residues. Per germline, CDR1 SGHDN and CDR2 FVKESK. J gave up 5 bases and V 5 bases, and 8 bases lay outside the gene matches. DNA for the CDR3: TGTGCCAGCAGCACCCCCGGACTAGCGGGAGATACCGGGGAGCTGTTTTTT. Protein: CASSTPGLAGDTGELFF.

The chain combines TRBV7-2 with TRBJ1-2, with D uncertain. The CDR3 covers 14 residues. The germline V gene encodes CDR1 SGHTA and CDR2 FQGNSA. Trimming pared 0 bases from V and 7 bases from J, leaving 12 bases between. DNA of the CDR3: TGTGCCAGCAGCTTAGCGCGGTTCGCCATTGGCTACACCTTC. Translating it yields CASSLARFAIGYTF.

This clone was seen only once. This sequence joins TRBV18 and TRBJ1-2, with a weak D call TRBD1 (5 bases). Germline CDR1 reads KGHSH; CDR2 reads LQKENI. This CDR3 contains 16 residues. V dropped 4 bases and J dropped 0 bases, with 15 bases sitting between them. CDR3 nucleotides: TGTGCCAGCTCACAACTCGACAGCTCCCCTAACTATGGCTACACCTTC. The encoded protein is CASSQLDSSPNYGYTF. Complete variable domain (other parts from reference TRBV18 and TRBJ1-2): NAGVMQNPRHLVRRRGQEARLRCSPMKGHSHVYWYRQLPEEGLKFMVYLQKENIIDESGMPKERFSAEFPKEGPSILRIQQVVRGDSAAYFCASSQLDSSPNYGYTFGSGTRLTVV.

The gene calls are TRBV4-3 and TRBJ2-1; the match to TRBD1 covers 9 bases. V lost 4 bases, J lost 8 bases, and 3 bases stayed unmatched. This CDR3 has 13 residues. CDR1 and CDR2 from the germline V gene are LGHNA and YSLEER. CDR3 bases: TGCGCCAGCAGCCGGACAGGGGTCGATGAGCAGTTCTTC. Its translation: CASSRTGVDEQFF.

This CDR3 is CASSDRGAYTF. CDR3 bases: TGTGCCAGCAGTGACAGGGGAGCCTACACCTTC. The chain couples TRBV21-1 to TRBJ1-2; the table names TRBD1, a call not compared with the DNA. TRBV21-1 counts as a pseudogene. CDR3 length equals 11 residues.

V is TRBV27 and J is TRBJ2-7; D perhaps matches TRBD1 (5 bases). This CDR3 is built from 13 residues. Deletions cut 10 bases from V and 0 bases from J, with 13 bases between. Germline CDR1 is MNHEY and CDR2 is SMNVEV (reference sequence). The CDR3 is CATRQLSSYEQYF. The CDR3, as DNA: TGTGCCACTAGACAGCTAAGCTCCTACGAGCAGTACTTC.

This clone was recorded once. The chain has TRBV9 and TRBJ2-1; 8 bases map to TRBD1. This CDR3 is 15 amino acids long. J was trimmed by 10 bases and V by 3 bases; bases with no gene match: 12. In germline, CDR1 is SGDLS, CDR2 YYNGEE. The CDR3 protein is CASSEDRGLMREQFF. The CDR3 DNA reads as TGTGCCAGCAGCGAAGACAGGGGTTTGATGAGAGAGCAGTTCTTC.

This chain links TRBV6-1 with TRBJ2-1; 11 nucleotides line up with TRBD2. The junction had 0 bases not matched to a gene; V was cut back by 0 bases and J by 2 bases. The V gene's germline CDR1 is MNHNS and CDR2 SASEGT. This CDR3 is 16 amino acids long. The CDR3 nucleotides are TGTGCCAGCAGTGAAGCTAGCGGGAGGGCCTACAATGAGCAGTTCTTC. Translated, it gives CASSEASGRAYNEQFF.

CDR3 in DNA: TGCGCCAGCAGCTTTAGCGACCGCACAGATACGCAGTATTTT. This codes for CASSFSDRTDTQYF. This chain uses TRBV5-1 with TRBJ2-3; tentative D call: TRBD2 (5 bases). Trimming removed 2 bases at V and 1 base at J, with 8 bases between. The length of the CDR3 is 14 residues. In germline, CDR1 is SGHRS, CDR2 YFSETQ.

This clone came up once. The chain uses TRBV6-1 and TRBJ2-1; D might be TRBD2 (6 bases). This CDR3 region has 14 residues. Germline CDR1 reads MNHNS; CDR2 reads SASEGT. V lost 5 bases and J 7 bases, leaving 15 bases between the germline ends. The CDR3 DNA is TGTGCCAGCAGTTATTCGGGACTGGGGAATGAGCAGTTCTTC. It translates to CASSYSGLGNEQFF.

The CDR3 DNA follows: TGTGCCAGCAGTCGGACAGGGTTATGGACAGATACGCAGTATTTT. As protein: CASSRTGLWTDTQYF. The rearrangement uses TRBV6-5 and TRBJ2-3, with TRBD1 identical over 8 bases. Germline V gene sequence: CDR1 MNHEY, CDR2 SVGAGI. The CDR3 runs to 15 residues. J lost 3 bases, V lost 5 bases, and 7 bases had no gene match.

This sequence joins TRBV11-3 and TRBJ2-7; possible D gene TRBD1, 5 bases. CDR1 and CDR2 from the germline V gene are SGHNT and YENEEA. CDR3 size: 13 residues. The ends were cut back, 0 bases at V and 6 bases at J, with 9 bases in the middle. In DNA form, the CDR3 reads TGTGCCAGCAGCTTAGAACAAGGGGCCGAGCAGTACTTC. Its protein product is CASSLEQGAEQYF.

The chain uses TRBV27 and TRBJ2-1, with 11 bases matching TRBD2. This CDR3 is built from 16 residues. Germline CDR1 is MNHEY and CDR2 is SMNVEV (reference sequence). V shed 0 bases, J shed 4 bases, and the junction held 2 bases outside the gene matches. The CDR3 nucleotides are TGTGCCAGCAGTTTATCCCGACTAGCGGGATACAATGAGCAGTTCTTC. As protein: CASSLSRLAGYNEQFF.

This rearrangement joins TRBV5-6 to TRBJ1-2, with D perhaps matching TRBD1 (5 bases). This CDR3 spans 11 amino acids. Germline V gene data show CDR1 as SGHDT and CDR2 as YYEEEE. Trimming cost V 6 bases and J 6 bases, with 9 bases left between them. CDR3 in DNA: TGTGCCAGCACAGGGTACGATGGCTACACCTTC. This gives the protein CASTGYDGYTF.

This clone was detected once. This chain uses TRBV19 with TRBJ2-7, with TRBD1 matching over 8 bases. V lost 4 bases, J lost 4 bases, and 9 bases stayed unmatched. The CDR3 runs 15 residues. Per the germline V gene, CDR1 is LNHDA and CDR2 is SQIVND (reference sequence). In DNA, the CDR3 is TGTGCCAGTAGTACCGGACAGGGTGTACGGTACGAGCAGTACTTC. It specifies CASSTGQGVRYEQYF.

V usage is TRBV7-9 and J usage is TRBJ2-2, with D possibly matching TRBD1 (6 bases). The CDR3 extends over 19 amino acids. CDR1 is SEHNR, CDR2 FQNEAQ, per germline (reference sequence). V was trimmed by 7 bases and J by 6 bases, leaving 30 bases between them. CDR3 coding DNA: TGTGCCAGCACCACAACAGGGATCATAGGCATAAGAAAGGCCGGGGAGCTGTTTTTT. Residues: CASTTTGIIGIRKAGELFF.

This chain uses TRBV6-6 with TRBJ1-4; TRBD1 is a possible D gene (5 bases). The germline CDR1 and CDR2 sequences are MNHNY and SVGAGI (reference sequence). Deletions cut 5 bases from V and 10 bases from J, with 17 bases between. This CDR3 spans 14 amino acids. The CDR3 is CASSDRGKFGKLFF. CDR3 coding DNA: TGTGCCAGCAGTGACCGGGGGAAGTTTGGAAAACTGTTTTTT.

V usage is TRBV19 and J usage is TRBJ1-5; 10 bases fit TRBD1. Germline CDR1 and CDR2: LNHDA and SQIVND (reference sequence). J lost 4 bases, V lost 6 bases, and 6 bases had no gene match. The CDR3 spans 15 residues. DNA for the CDR3: TGTGCCAGTAGCCCGGGACAGGGGACAAATCAGCCCCAGCATTTT. This encodes CASSPGQGTNQPQHF.

CDR3 residues: CASSQGRGGRETQYF. The CDR3 DNA follows: TGCGCCAGCAGCCAAGGGCGGGGGGGCCGGGAGACCCAGTACTTC. The J gene is TRBJ2-5, the V gene TRBV4-3; 9 nucleotides align to TRBD2. The trim removed 1 base at V and 5 bases at J, leaving 5 bases unmatched. The CDR3 extends over 15 amino acids. Germline CDR1 LGHNA, CDR2 YSLEER.

The V gene is TRBV6-1, the J gene TRBJ2-2; 8 bases map to TRBD2. This CDR3 spans 17 amino acids. Germline CDR1 and CDR2: MNHNS and SASEGT. Losses at the gene ends were 0 bases for V and 7 bases for J; bases not matched to a gene: 10. This chain's CDR3 is CASSEAPPGLVDGELFF. CDR3 sequence (DNA): TGTGCCAGCAGTGAAGCGCCCCCGGGACTAGTGGACGGGGAGCTGTTTTTT.

The chain carries TRBV5-6 and TRBJ1-1; D perhaps matches TRBD1 (6 bases). V lost 4 bases and J lost 7, with 11 bases in between. The CDR3 covers 12 residues. CDR1 is SGHDT, CDR2 YYEEEE, per germline. The CDR3 region is CASSTGQCEAFF. The CDR3 nucleotides are TGTGCCAGCAGCACCGGACAGTGTGAAGCTTTCTTT.

This chain links TRBV11-3 with TRBJ2-7; 13 nucleotides align to TRBD2. This CDR3 comprises 19 residues. The germline V gene encodes CDR1 SGHNT and CDR2 YENEEA. V lost 2 bases to trimming and J lost 2 bases; unmatched junction nucleotides: 12. In DNA, the CDR3 is TGTGCCAGCAGCTTAACCCTGGGACTAGCGGGATCAGGTCCCTACGAGCAGTACTTC. Protein product: CASSLTLGLAGSGPYEQYF.

The chain has TRBV4-3 and TRBJ2-5, with 14 bases matching TRBD2. Germline V gives CDR1 LGHNA, CDR2 YSLEER. V shed 3 bases, J shed 5 bases, and the junction held 5 bases outside the gene matches. The CDR3 contains 16 residues. The chain's CDR3 is CASSQGLAGVFETQYF. DNA for the CDR3: TGCGCCAGCAGCCAGGGACTAGCGGGAGTTTTCGAGACCCAGTACTTC.

The chain joins TRBV9 to TRBJ2-7, with 7 bases matching TRBD1. Germline V CDR1 and CDR2: SGDLS, YYNGEE. CDR3 length equals 13 residues. V trimming: 4 bases; J trimming: 6 bases; junction bases outside the gene matches: 7. DNA for the CDR3: TGTGCCAGCAGCCTGATTCCAGGGGGCGAGCAGTACTTC. Translation gives CASSLIPGGEQYF.

This clone appeared once. The rearrangement joins TRBV18 to TRBJ2-3; 7 positions agree with TRBD1. Germline CDR1 KGHSH, CDR2 LQKENI. The CDR3 covers 14 residues. V shed 6 bases, J shed 2 bases, and the junction held 5 bases outside the gene matches. The CDR3 DNA reads TGTGCCAGCTCCCAACAGGGGACCACAGATACGCAGTATTTT. Translating it yields CASSQQGTTDTQYF.

The genes are TRBV7-2 and TRBJ2-3; 8 nucleotides agree with TRBD2. J was trimmed by 6 bases and V by 3 bases; bases with no gene match: 5. The CDR3 consists of 14 residues. CDR1 is SGHTA and CDR2 is FQGNSA in the germline V gene. The CDR3 nucleotides read TGTGCCAGCAGCTTGACGGGGGGGCGGGATACGCAGTATTTT. Translating gives CASSLTGGRDTQYF.

V is TRBV7-6 and J is TRBJ2-1; D might be TRBD2 (6 bases). The CDR3 extends over 16 amino acids. The V gene's germline CDR1 is SGHVS and CDR2 FNYEAQ. The ends were cut back, 1 base at V and 0 bases at J, with 10 bases in the middle. The CDR3 sequence: CASSLGGVSSYNEQFF. In nucleotides, the CDR3 is TGTGCCAGCAGCTTAGGCGGGGTTAGCTCCTACAATGAGCAGTTCTTC.

This chain connects TRBV4-2 to TRBJ2-7; the match to TRBD2 covers 11 bases. The germline V gene has CDR1 LGHNA and CDR2 YNFKEQ. The V and J ends lost 0 bases and 1 base, in that order; junction bases with no gene match: 5. This CDR3 region has 17 residues. This CDR3 is CASSQDELAGASYEQYF. As DNA, the CDR3 is TGTGCCAGCAGCCAAGACGAACTAGCGGGAGCGTCCTACGAGCAGTACTTC.

V is TRBV9 and J is TRBJ2-2, with 10 bases fitting TRBD1. CDR1 and CDR2 (germline): SGDLS, YYNGEE. CDR3 length: 17 amino acids. V lost 0 bases to trimming and J lost 2 bases; unmatched junction nucleotides: 4. The CDR3 sequence: CASSVVGTGVNTGELFF. CDR3 DNA: TGTGCCAGCAGCGTAGTTGGGACAGGGGTCAACACCGGGGAGCTGTTTTTT.